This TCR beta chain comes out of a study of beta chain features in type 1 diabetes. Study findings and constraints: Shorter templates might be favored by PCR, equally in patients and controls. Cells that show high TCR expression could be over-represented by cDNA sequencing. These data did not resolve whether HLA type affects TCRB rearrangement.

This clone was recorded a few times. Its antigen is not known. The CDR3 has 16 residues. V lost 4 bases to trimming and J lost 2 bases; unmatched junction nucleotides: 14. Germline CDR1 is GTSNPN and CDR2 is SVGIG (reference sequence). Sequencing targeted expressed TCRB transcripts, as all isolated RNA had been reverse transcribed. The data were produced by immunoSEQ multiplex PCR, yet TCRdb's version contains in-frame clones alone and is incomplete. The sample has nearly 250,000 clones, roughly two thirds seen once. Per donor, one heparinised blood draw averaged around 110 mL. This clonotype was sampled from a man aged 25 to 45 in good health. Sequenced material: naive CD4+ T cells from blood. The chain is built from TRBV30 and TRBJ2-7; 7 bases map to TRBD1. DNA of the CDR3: TGTGCCTGGAAATCCCCAGAACAGGGGATAACCTACGAGCAGTACTTC. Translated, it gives CAWKSPEQGITYEQYF.